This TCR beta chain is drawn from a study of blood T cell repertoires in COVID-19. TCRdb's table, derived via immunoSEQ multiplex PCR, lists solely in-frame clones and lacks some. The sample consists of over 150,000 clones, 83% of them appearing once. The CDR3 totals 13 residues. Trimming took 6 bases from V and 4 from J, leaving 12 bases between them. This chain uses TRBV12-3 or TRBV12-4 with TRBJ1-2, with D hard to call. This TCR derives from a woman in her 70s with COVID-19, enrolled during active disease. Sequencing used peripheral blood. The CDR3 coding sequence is TGTGCCAGCAGCTATGGACTGAGCTATGGCTACACCTTC. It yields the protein CASSYGLSYGYTF.